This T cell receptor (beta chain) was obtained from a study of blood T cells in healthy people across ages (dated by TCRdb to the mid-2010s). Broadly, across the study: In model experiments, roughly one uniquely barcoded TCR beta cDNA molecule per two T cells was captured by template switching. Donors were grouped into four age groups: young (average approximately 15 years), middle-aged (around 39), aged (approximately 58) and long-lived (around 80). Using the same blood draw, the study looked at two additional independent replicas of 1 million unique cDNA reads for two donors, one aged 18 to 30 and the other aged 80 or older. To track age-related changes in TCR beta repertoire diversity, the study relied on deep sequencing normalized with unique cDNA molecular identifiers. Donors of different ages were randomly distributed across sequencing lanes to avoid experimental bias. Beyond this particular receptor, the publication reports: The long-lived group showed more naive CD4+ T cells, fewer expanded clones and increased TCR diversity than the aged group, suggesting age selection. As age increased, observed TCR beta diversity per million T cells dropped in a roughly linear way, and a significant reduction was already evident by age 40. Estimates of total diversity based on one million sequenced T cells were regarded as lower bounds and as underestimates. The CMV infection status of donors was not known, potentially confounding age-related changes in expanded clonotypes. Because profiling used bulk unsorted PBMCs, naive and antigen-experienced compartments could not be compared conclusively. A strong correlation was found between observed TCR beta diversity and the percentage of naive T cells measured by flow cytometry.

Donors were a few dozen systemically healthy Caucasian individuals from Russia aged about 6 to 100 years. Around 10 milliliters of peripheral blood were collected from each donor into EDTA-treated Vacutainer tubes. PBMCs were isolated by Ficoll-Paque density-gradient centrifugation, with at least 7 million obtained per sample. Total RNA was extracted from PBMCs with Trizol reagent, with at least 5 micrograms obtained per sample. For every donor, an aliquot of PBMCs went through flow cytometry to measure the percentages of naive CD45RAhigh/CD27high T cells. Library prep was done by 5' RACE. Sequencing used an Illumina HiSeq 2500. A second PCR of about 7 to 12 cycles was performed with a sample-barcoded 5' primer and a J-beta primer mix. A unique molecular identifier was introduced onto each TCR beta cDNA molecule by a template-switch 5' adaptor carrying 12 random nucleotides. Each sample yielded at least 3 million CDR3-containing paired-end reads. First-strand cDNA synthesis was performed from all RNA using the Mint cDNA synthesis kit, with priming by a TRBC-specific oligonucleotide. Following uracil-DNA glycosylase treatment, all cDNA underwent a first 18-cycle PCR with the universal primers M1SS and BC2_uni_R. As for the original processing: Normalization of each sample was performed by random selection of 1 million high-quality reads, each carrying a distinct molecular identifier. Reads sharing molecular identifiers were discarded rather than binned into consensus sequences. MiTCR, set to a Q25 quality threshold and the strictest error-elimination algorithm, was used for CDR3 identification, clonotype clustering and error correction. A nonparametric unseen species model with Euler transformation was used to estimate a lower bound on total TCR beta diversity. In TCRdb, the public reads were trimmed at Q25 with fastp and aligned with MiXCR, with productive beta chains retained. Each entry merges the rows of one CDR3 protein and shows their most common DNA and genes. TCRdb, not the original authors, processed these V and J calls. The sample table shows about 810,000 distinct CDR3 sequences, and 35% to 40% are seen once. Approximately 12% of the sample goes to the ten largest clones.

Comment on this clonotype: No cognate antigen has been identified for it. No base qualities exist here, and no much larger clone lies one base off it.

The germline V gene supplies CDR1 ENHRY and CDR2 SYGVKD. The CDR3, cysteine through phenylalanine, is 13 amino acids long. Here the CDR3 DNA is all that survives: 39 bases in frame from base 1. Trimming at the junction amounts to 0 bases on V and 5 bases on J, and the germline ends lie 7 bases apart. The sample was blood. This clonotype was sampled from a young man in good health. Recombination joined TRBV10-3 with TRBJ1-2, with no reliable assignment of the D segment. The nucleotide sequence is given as TGTGCCATCAGTGAGTCGCGACTATATGGCTACACCTTC. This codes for CAISESRLYGYTF.